This passage covers 13 T cell receptor beta chains from one sample sequenced in a study of early T cells in non-severe SARS-CoV-2 infection. MiXCR, run by TCRdb on the 5' RACE reads, gives a single entry per CDR3 protein. Of 100,000 to 140,000 distinct CDR3 sequences listed, 11% are singletons. Sequencing was performed on whole blood. The receptors here all came from an adult who was a healthcare worker with PCR-confirmed SARS-CoV-2 infection or an uninfected control (not recorded which).

This chain joins TRBV5-5 and TRBJ1-1; 7 bases align to TRBD1. V lost 4 bases, J lost 5 bases, and 5 bases stayed unmatched. Per the germline V gene, CDR1 is SGHKS and CDR2 is YYEKEE (reference sequence). The CDR3 runs to 13 residues. The CDR3 nucleotides are TGTGCCAGCAGCCCTTCGACAGGGACTGAAGCTTTCTTT. Protein: CASSPSTGTEAFF. The whole variable domain, remainder taken from reference TRBV5-5 and TRBJ1-1, is DAGVTQSPTHLIKTRGQQVTLRCSPISGHKSVSWYQQVLGQGPQFIFQYYEKEERGRGNFPDRFSARQFPNYSSELNVNALLLGDSALYLCASSPSTGTEAFFGQGTRLTVV.

This clonotype was picked up many times. CDR3 region: CASSRTSGRVMNEQFF. The CDR3 DNA follows: TGTGCCAGCTCAAGGACTAGCGGGAGGGTCATGAATGAGCAGTTCTTC. This chain uses TRBV18 with TRBJ2-1; 15 bases match TRBD2. The CDR3 consists of 16 residues. The germline V gene has CDR1 KGHSH and CDR2 LQKENI. V was clipped by 5 bases and J by 7 bases; unmatched bases: 6.

This clonotype was counted only a few times. An end of the junction does not agree with germline; a read error may underlie this. V and J are TRBV2 and TRBJ2-5, with D uncertain. The CDR3 runs to 13 residues. Germline V CDR1 and CDR2: SNHLY, FYNNEI. The CDR3 reads CVSSEMLLETQYF. The CDR3 region has the DNA TGTGTCAGCAGTGAGATGCTTTTAGAGACCCAGTACTTC.

The rearrangement links TRBV4-1 to TRBJ2-1, with 10 bases aligning to TRBD2. Per the germline V gene, CDR1 is MGHRA and CDR2 is YSYEKL. The CDR3 covers 15 residues. J gave up 7 bases and V 6 bases, and 9 bases lay outside the gene matches. The CDR3 coding sequence is TGCGCCAGCAGGAATCCAGCGGGAGGGCTTAATGAGCAGTTCTTC. Translated: CASRNPAGGLNEQFF.

This clonotype appeared a few times. The V call is TRBV5-5, the J call TRBJ2-2; 7 bases are a match to TRBD2. This CDR3 contains 18 residues. V lost 6 bases and J lost 2; bases outside the gene matches: 16. From germline, CDR1 is SGHKS and CDR2 YYEKEE (reference sequence). The CDR3, as DNA: TGTGCCAGCACCAAGGCTCAGGGTGGAGCGGGAAACACCGGGGAGCTGTTTTTT. The encoded protein is CASTKAQGGAGNTGELFF.

This clonotype appeared many times. J is TRBJ2-7 and V is TRBV12-3 or TRBV12-4, with D maybe TRBD2 (6 bases). V lost 3 bases and J lost 6, with 15 bases in between. This CDR3 comprises 14 residues. CDR3 sequence (DNA): TGTGCCAGCAGTTTTGGGGAGATGGGGGGCGAGCAGTACTTC. Translated: CASSFGEMGGEQYF.

The chain carries TRBV7-9 and TRBJ2-7; 8 bases align to TRBD2. The CDR3 runs 14 residues. Germline V gene lookup returns CDR1 SEHNR and CDR2 FQNEAQ (reference sequence). The V and J ends lost 2 bases and 5 bases, in that order; junction bases with no gene match: 5. The chain's CDR3 is CASSLLPGRDEQYF. The DNA for the CDR3 is TGTGCCAGCAGCTTACTCCCCGGGAGGGACGAGCAGTACTTC.

This clonotype was recorded many times. This chain joins TRBV7-2 and TRBJ2-2, with TRBD2 matching 11 bases. The ends lost 5 bases at V and 3 bases at J; junction bases unmatched: 8. Germline V lookup: CDR1 SGHTA, CDR2 FQGNSA. The CDR3 has 17 residues. The CDR3 is CASSREPGLADTGELFF. Here the CDR3 DNA reads TGTGCCAGCAGCCGCGAGCCGGGACTAGCGGACACCGGGGAGCTGTTTTTT.

The chain uses TRBV6-2 or TRBV6-3 and TRBJ2-1, with TRBD2 matching over 14 bases. Germline V gene sequence: CDR1 MNHEY, CDR2 SVGEGT. This CDR3 spans 14 amino acids. The V and J ends lost 6 bases and 7 bases, in that order; junction bases with no gene match: 2. The CDR3 DNA reads TGTGCCAGCAGCCGGACTAGCGGGAGGAATGAGCAGTTCTTC. Protein: CASSRTSGRNEQFF.

This clonotype was recorded at least ten times. CDR3 coding DNA: TGTGCCAGCAGCTTAGAGAGGTTTATGAGGTACCAAGAGACCCAGTACTTC. The encoded protein is CASSLERFMRYQETQYF. This sequence joins TRBV7-2 and TRBJ2-5, with D hard to call. The V and J ends lost 1 base and 0 bases respectively, with 15 bases between them. The CDR3 extends over 17 amino acids. Per the germline V gene, CDR1 is SGHTA and CDR2 is FQGNSA.

This clonotype was counted many times. V and J are TRBV30 and TRBJ2-3; unclear D gene. The V gene's germline CDR1 is GTSNPN and CDR2 SVGIG (reference sequence). The CDR3 extends over 13 amino acids. Trimming took off 2 bases at V and 15 bases at J, with 21 bases between the two ends. This chain's CDR3 is CAWSRTQNREEYF. CDR3 coding DNA: TGTGCCTGGAGTCGGACCCAAAATCGTGAGGAATATTTT.

CDR3 residues: CASIGQAQGYEQYF. The CDR3 DNA reads TGTGCCAGCATTGGGCAGGCCCAGGGGTACGAGCAGTACTTC. The chain joins TRBV28 to TRBJ2-7; TRBD1 is a possible D gene (6 bases). Germline values: CDR1 MDHEN, CDR2 SYDVKM. Trimming cost V 7 bases and J 4 bases, with 17 bases left between them. The CDR3 consists of 14 residues.

The V gene is TRBV6-2 or TRBV6-3, the J gene TRBJ1-5; 9 positions agree with TRBD1. The CDR3 loop spans 17 amino acids. The junction had 9 bases not matched to a gene; V was cut back by 3 bases and J by 3 bases. Looked up from germline, CDR1 is MNHEY and CDR2 is SVGEGT. The CDR3, as DNA: TGTGCCAGCAGTTATCAGGGACAGGGTTTCGACAATCAGCCCCAGCATTTT. Protein product: CASSYQGQGFDNQPQHF.